This section outlines one T cell receptor (beta chain) sequence together with its context. The antigen is not known. This specimen belongs to a study of cytotoxic CD8 clonotypes in ibrutinib-treated CLL. Germline V gene lookup returns CDR1 ENHRY and CDR2 SYGVKD. The CDR3 has 16 residues. The V gene end was trimmed by 6 bases and the J gene end by 1 base; junction bases not matched to a gene: 6. The assay was immunoSEQ multiplex PCR, and TCRdb's table has in-frame clones only and misses some. The sample holds about 310,000 clones, just under 80% seen once. Broader study findings: In sustained-remission versus progressing patients, sampling times differed.

The receptor was derived from a human donor with chronic lymphocytic leukemia. The starting material was PBMCs, obtained before ibrutinib treatment. This rearrangement joins TRBV10-3 to TRBJ1-1; 12 nucleotides match TRBD1. This CDR3 reads CAIRGQGAYQNTEAFF. CDR3 coding DNA: TGTGCCATCAGGGGACAGGGGGCTTACCAGAACACTGAAGCTTTCTTT.